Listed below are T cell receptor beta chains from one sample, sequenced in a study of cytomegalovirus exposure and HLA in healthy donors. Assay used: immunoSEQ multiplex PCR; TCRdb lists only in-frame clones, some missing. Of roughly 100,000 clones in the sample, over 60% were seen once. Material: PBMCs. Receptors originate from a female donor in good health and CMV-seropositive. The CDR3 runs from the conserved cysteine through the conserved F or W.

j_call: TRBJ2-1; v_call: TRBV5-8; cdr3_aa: CASSLGLAGESYNEQFF
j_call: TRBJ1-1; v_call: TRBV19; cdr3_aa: CASSITALNTEAFF
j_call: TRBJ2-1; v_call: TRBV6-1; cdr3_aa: CASVPSGRTYNEQFF
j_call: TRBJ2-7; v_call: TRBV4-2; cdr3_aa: CASSQRTSGSKGEQYF
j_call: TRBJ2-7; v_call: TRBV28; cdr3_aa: CASRPGQLSYEQYF
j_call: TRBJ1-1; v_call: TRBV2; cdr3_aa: CASSTRVRAFF
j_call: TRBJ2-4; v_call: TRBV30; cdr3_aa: CAWRPTPGTGPKNIQYF
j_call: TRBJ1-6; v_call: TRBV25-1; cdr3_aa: CASLGQGNNSPLHF
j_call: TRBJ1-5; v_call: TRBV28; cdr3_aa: CASSLYGRYSNQPQHF
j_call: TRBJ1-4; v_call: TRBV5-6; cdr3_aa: CASSLGQGAPVLFF
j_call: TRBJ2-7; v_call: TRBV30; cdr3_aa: CAWSPDMGYEQYF
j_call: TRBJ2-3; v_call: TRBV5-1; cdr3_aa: CASSLGGGALADTQYF
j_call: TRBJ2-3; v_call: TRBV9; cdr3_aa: CASSSGGAVDTQYF
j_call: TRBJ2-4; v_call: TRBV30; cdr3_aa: CAWSGDIAKNIQYF